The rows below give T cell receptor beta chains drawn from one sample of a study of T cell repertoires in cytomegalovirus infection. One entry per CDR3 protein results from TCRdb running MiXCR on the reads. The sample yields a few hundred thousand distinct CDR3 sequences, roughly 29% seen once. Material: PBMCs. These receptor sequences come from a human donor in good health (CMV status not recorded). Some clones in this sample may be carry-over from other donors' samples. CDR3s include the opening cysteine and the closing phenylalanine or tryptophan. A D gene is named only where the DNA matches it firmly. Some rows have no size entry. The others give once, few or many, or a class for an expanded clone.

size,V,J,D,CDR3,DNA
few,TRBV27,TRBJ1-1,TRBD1,CASSSRDRQMNTEAFF,TGTGCCAGCAGTTCGAGGGACAGGCAAATGAACACTGAAGCTTTCTTT
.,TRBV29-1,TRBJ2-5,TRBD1,CSVGTVDRETQYF,TGCAGCGTAGGGACAGTCGATCGGGAGACCCAGTACTTC
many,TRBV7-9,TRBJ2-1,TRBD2,CASSLTGGSHNEQFF,TGTGCCAGCAGCTTAACGGGAGGGTCACACAATGAGCAGTTCTTC
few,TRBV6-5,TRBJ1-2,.,CASSYSRAQNYGYTF,TGTGCCAGCAGTTACTCCAGGGCCCAAAACTATGGCTACACCTTC
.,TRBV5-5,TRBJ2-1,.,CASTLGTTTRDEQFF,TGTGCCAGCACCCTCGGGACAACCACGAGGGATGAGCAGTTCTTC
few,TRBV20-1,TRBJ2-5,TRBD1,CSAHRTGVETQYF,TGCAGTGCTCACAGGACAGGGGTGGAGACCCAGTACTTC
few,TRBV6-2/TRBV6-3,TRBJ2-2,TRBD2,CASRLAGGDTGELFF,TGTGCCAGCAGACTAGCGGGAGGTGACACCGGGGAGCTGTTTTTT
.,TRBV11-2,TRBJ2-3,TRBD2,CASSLAGGEADTQYF,TGTGCCAGCAGCTTAGCGGGAGGGGAGGCAGATACGCAGTATTTT
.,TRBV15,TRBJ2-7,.,CATSRVRLAGYYEQYF,TGTGCCACCAGCAGAGTCCGTCTTGCAGGATACTACGAGCAGTACTTC
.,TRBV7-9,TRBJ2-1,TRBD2,CASSLAHRSGTSGRSEQFF,TGTGCCAGCAGCTTAGCGCATAGGAGTGGGACTAGCGGGAGGAGTGAGCAGTTCTTC
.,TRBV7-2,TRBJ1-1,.,CASSLGQKITEAFF,TGTGCCAGCAGCTTAGGCCAGAAGATAACTGAAGCTTTCTTT
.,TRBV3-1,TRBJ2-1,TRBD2,CASRAGDRRDEQFF,TGTGCCAGCAGGGCGGGGGATCGTAGGGATGAGCAGTTCTTC
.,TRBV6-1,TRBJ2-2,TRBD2,CASSGSRTGELFF,TGTGCCAGTAGCGGGAGCAGGACCGGGGAGCTGTTTTTT
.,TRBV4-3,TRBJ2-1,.,CASSQEASRGSYNEQFF,TGCGCCAGCAGCCAAGAGGCTAGCAGAGGCTCCTACAATGAGCAGTTCTTC
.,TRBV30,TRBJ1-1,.,CALSGAGRNTEAFF,TGTGCTTTGAGCGGGGCAGGGAGGAACACTGAAGCTTTCTTT
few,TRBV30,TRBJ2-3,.,CAWTDGADTQYF,TGTGCCTGGACAGACGGGGCAGATACGCAGTATTTT
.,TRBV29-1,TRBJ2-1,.,CSVKPTAEGSYNEQFF,TGCAGCGTTAAACCGACAGCCGAAGGCTCCTACAATGAGCAGTTCTTC
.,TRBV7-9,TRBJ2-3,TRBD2,CASPEPGGSWSDTQYF,TGTGCCAGCCCGGAACCGGGCGGGAGTTGGTCAGATACGCAGTATTTT
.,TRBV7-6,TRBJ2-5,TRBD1,CANSADRGETQYF,TGTGCTAACAGCGCAGACAGGGGCGAGACCCAGTACTTC
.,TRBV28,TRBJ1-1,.,CASSRLETALRSEAFF,TGTGCCAGCAGTAGACTCGAGACAGCCCTCAGAAGTGAAGCTTTCTTT
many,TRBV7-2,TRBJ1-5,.,CASSLDGGLSNQPQHF,TGTGCCAGCAGCTTAGATGGGGGGCTTAGCAATCAGCCCCAGCATTTT
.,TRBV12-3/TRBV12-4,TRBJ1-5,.,CASKLSPRSVGQPQHF,TGTGCCAGTAAGCTCTCCCCCCGGTCAGTAGGACAGCCCCAGCATTTT
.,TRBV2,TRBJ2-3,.,CASSEFVDTQYF,TGTGCCAGCAGTGAGTTCGTAGATACGCAGTATTTT
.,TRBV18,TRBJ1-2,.,CASSPQGLPSNYGYTF,TGTGCCAGCTCACCACAGGGACTGCCTTCTAACTATGGCTACACCTTC
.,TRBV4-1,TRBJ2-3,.,CASMDSPTDTQYF,TGCGCCAGCATGGACAGCCCCACAGATACGCAGTATTTT
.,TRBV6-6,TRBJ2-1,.,CASSYSLGGGEQFF,TGTGCCAGCAGTTACTCGTTGGGGGGAGGCGAGCAGTTCTTC
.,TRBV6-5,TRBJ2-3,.,CASSFPGAVDTQYF,TGTGCCAGCAGTTTCCCAGGGGCGGTAGATACGCAGTATTTT
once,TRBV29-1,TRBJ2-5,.,CSVGWAGFQETQYF,TGCAGCGTTGGATGGGCAGGATTCCAAGAGACCCAGTACTTC
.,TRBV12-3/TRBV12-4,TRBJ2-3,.,CASTIGDTQYF,TGTGCCAGCACGATCGGAGATACGCAGTATTTT
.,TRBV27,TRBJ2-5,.,CASSLGGTYRETQYF,TGTGCCAGCAGTTTGGGCGGGACATATCGGGAGACCCAGTACTTC
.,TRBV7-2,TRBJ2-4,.,CASSPPWVVRAKNIQYF,TGTGCCAGCAGCCCCCCCTGGGTGGTTAGGGCCAAAAACATTCAGTACTTC
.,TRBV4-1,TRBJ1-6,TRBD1,CASSHRDRENSPLHF,TGCGCCAGCAGCCACCGGGACAGGGAAAATTCACCCCTCCACTTT
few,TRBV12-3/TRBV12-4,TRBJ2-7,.,CASSLRVAGSGYEQYF,TGTGCCAGCAGTTTACGGGTCGCGGGTTCCGGCTACGAGCAGTACTTC
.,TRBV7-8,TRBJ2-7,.,CASSAGPSATYEQYF,TGTGCCAGCAGCGCAGGTCCTAGCGCAACCTACGAGCAGTACTTC
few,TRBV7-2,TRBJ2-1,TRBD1,CASSPGQGAQEQFF,TGTGCCAGCAGCCCAGGACAGGGGGCGCAGGAGCAGTTCTTC
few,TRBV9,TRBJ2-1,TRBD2,CASSVIGTSVYNEQFF,TGTGCCAGCAGCGTAATCGGGACTAGCGTGTACAATGAGCAGTTCTTC
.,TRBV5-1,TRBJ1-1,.,CASSLQGRVTEAFF,TGCGCCAGCAGCTTGCAGGGGCGAGTCACTGAAGCTTTCTTT
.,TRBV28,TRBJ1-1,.,CASSFVPGQEAFF,TGTGCCAGCAGTTTCGTTCCAGGGCAGGAAGCTTTCTTT
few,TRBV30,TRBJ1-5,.,CAWRASGNGQPQHF,TGTGCCTGGAGAGCTTCAGGTAACGGTCAGCCCCAGCATTTT
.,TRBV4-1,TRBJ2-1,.,CASSQDGLTDEQFF,TGCGCCAGCAGCCAAGACGGGCTAACAGATGAGCAGTTCTTC
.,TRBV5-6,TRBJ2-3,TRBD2,CASSLMLAGGSDTQYF,TGTGCCAGCAGCTTGATGCTAGCGGGAGGTTCAGATACGCAGTATTTT
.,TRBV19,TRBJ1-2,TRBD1,CASSGTVSHGYTF,TGTGCCAGCTCCGGGACAGTTTCGCATGGCTACACCTTC
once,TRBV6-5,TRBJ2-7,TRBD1,CASRKPDRVYEQYF,TGTGCCAGCAGGAAGCCGGACAGGGTCTACGAGCAGTACTTC
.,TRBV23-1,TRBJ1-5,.,CASSRWEQPQHF,TGCGCCAGCAGTCGATGGGAGCAGCCCCAGCATTTT
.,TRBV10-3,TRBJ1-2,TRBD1,CAISDRFGTGANYGYTF,TGTGCCATCAGTGATAGATTCGGGACAGGCGCTAACTATGGCTACACCTTC
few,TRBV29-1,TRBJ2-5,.,CSVDRRLETQYF,TGCAGCGTTGATAGGCGCCTAGAGACCCAGTACTTC
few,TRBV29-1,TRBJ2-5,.,CSVEYKVGTTQYF,TGCAGCGTTGAATATAAGGTGGGCACGACCCAGTACTTC
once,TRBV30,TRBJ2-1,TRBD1,CAWSGGLRQGSYNEQFF,TGTGCCTGGAGTGGGGGCCTCCGACAGGGGTCCTACAATGAGCAGTTCTTC